This TCR beta chain was sequenced during a study of blood T cell repertoires in COVID-19. Overall study context: Acute and convalescent COVID-19 specimens originated in the United States, Italy and Spain. In each case, the material was cDNA or gDNA derived from T cells, B-cell-depleted T cells, or PBMCs.

Original processing methods: Researchers report that nucleated cell counts were estimated from reference gene primer amplification. Using immunoSEQ multiplex PCR, the repertoire was profiled, and TCRdb retains in-frame clones only, with some absent. That table supplies the V and J calls and clone size; D and trimming were determined from the DNA. The sample includes some 15,000 clones, about 91% of them seen just once. The CDR3 covers 15 residues. The germline CDR1 and CDR2 sequences are SGHTA and FQGTGA. V dropped 5 bases and J dropped 7 bases, with 20 bases sitting between them. Sequences were obtained from peripheral blood. The chain is built from TRBV7-3 and TRBJ1-2; D might be TRBD1 (5 bases). The TCR comes from a human donor in a cohort sampled during active COVID-19. CDR3 region: CASSEGVWREGGYTF. The CDR3, as DNA: TGTGCCAGCAGCGAAGGGGTGTGGAGGGAAGGTGGCTACACCTTC.